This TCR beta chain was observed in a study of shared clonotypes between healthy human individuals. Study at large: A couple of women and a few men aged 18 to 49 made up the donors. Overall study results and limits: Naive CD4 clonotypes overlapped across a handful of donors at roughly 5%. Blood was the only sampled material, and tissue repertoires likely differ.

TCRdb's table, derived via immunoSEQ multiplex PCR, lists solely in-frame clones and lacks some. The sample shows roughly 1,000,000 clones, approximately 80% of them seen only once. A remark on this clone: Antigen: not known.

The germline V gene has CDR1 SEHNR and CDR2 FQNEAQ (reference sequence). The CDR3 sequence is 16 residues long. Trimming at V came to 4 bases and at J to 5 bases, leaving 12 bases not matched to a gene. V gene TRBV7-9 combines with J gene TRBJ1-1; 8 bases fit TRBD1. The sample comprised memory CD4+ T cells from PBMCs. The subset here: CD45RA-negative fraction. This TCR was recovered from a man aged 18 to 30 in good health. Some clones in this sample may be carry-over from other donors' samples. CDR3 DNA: TGTGCCAGCAGCTCCACGACAGGGGATTCGGGGACTGAAGCTTTCTTT. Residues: CASSSTTGDSGTEAFF.